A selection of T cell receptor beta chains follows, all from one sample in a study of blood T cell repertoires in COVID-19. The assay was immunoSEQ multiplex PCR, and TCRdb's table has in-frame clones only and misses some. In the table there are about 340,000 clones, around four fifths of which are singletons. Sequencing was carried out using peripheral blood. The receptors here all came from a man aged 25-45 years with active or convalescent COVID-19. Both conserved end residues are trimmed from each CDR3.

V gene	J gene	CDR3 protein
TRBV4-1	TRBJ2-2	ASSHPAGTNTGELF
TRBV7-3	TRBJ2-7	ASSFLAGVPYEQY
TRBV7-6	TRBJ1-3	ASSPGRSSGNTIY
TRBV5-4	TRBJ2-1	ASSSWPRGRPGEQF
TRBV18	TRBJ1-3	ASSSGGDPGNTIY
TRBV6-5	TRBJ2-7	ASSYSSNRAYEQY
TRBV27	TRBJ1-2	ASSLSGKGMAYGYT
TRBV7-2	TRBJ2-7	ASSTPRTSGRALEQY
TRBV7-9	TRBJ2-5	ASSHGLAGGQTQY
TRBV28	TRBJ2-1	ASGGDLNEQF
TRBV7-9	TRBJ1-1	ASSPSGGTEAF
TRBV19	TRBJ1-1	ASSETGTGARYEAF
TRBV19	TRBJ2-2	ASSPETMTGELF
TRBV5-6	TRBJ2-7	ASSSGPTYEQY
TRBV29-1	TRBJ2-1	SVAVLLGGIGNEQF
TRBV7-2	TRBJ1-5	ASSSRRTWGGNQPQH
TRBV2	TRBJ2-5	ATLAGMQETQY
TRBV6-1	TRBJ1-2	ASSESGGRPYGYT
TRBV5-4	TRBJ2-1	ASSLLGEQF
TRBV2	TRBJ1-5	ASSLLGTGASNQPQH
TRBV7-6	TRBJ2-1	ASSLALRADEQF
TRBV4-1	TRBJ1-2	ASSQPGQGFSGYT
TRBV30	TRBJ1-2	AWSGLHARGGYT
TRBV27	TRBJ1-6	ASSFQGPAPLH
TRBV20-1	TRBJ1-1	SARGYGMFF
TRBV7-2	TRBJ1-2	ASSLEVRGFYGYT
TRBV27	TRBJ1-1	ASRTRMEQKAEAF
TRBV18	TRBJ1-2	ASSPTGNYGYT
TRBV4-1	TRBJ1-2	ASSQGSPPDFYGYT
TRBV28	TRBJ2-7	ASRTTGGTYEQY
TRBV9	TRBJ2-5	ASSSRLAGGQETQY
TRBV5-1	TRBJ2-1	ASSKGLAGGRNEQF
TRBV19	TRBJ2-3	ASSIAPEADEVY
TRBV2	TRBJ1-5	ASSEGHLSNQPQH
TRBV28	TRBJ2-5	ASTDPISGKGQETQY
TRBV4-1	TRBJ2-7	ASSQVRGYEQY
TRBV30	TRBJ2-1	AWSVQQWGTTTSYNEQF
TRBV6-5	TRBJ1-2	ASSRRQGTIYGYT
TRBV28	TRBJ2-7	ASSFGPGQGSFEQY
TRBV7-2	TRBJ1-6	ASSQGNSPLH
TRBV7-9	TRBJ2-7	ASSLKRGGLKDEQY
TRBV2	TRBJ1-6	ASSRAPEDSPLH
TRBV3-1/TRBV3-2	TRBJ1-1	ASSQAWTGTEAF
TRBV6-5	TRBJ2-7	ASKETGTHEQY
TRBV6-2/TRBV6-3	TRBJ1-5	ASSPDRGNQPQH
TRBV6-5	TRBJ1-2	ASSEARNYGYT
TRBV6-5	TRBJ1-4	ASTRAANEKLF
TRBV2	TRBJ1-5	ASSPTGGSQPQH
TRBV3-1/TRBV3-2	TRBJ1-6	ASSHLAGVNSPLH
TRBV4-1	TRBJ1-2	ASSQITGGRNYGYT
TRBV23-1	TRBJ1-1	ASSQSRTGRTEAF
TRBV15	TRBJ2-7	ATSLGGEAYEQY
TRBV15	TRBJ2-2	ATSSGTSPRELF
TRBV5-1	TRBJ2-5	ASSLVGTEVVETQY
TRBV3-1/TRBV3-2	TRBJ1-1	ASSRWGGHGTEAF
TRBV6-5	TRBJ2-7	ASSYSNRDLSYEQY